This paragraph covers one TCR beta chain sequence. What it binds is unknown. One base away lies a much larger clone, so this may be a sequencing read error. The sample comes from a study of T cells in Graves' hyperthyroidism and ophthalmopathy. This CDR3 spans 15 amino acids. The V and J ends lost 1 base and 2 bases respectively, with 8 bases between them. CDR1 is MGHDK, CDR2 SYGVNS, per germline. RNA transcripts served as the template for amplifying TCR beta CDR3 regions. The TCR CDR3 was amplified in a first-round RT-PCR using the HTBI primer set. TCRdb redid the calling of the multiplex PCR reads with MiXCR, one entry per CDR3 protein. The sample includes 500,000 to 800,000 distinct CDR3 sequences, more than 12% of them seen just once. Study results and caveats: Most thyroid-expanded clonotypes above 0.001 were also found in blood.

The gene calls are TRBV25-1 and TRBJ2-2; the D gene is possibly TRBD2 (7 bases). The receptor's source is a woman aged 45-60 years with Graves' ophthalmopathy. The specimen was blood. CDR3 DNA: TGTGCCAGCAGTGAATGGGGGGGCAACACCGGGGAGCTGTTTTTT. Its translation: CASSEWGGNTGELFF.